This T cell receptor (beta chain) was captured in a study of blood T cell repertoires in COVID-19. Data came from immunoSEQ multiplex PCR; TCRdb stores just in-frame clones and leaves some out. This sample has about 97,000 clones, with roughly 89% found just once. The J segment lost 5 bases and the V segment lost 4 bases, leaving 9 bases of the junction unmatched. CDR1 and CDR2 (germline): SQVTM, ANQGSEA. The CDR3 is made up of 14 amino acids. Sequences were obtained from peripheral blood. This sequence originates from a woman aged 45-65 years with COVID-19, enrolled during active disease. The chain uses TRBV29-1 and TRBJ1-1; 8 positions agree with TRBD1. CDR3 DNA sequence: TGCAGCGTTGCCACAGGGGGAGGAAGGACTGAAGCTTTCTTT. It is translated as CSVATGGGRTEAFF.